One sample yielded the 18 T cell receptor beta chains listed below, sequenced in a study of blood T cells in healthy people across ages. A second PCR of 7 to 11 cycles used a sample-barcoded 5' primer and a J-beta primer mix. TCRdb re-derived calls from the 5' RACE reads in MiXCR, one entry per CDR3 protein. The table shows roughly 1.7 million distinct CDR3 sequences, with around 36% occurring only once. Sequenced: blood. The receptors originated from a woman in her twenties or thirties in good health.

There are a few counts of this clonotype. The chain links TRBV20-1 to TRBJ2-3; possibly TRBD2 for D (5 bases). Germline values: CDR1 DFQATT, CDR2 SNEGSKA (reference sequence). V lost 0 bases to trimming and J lost 3 bases, with 16 bases between them. The CDR3 length is 16 residues. The CDR3 reads CSARDPRTPWTDTQYF. In DNA, the CDR3 is TGCAGTGCTAGAGATCCCAGGACTCCCTGGACAGATACGCAGTATTTT.

V usage is TRBV29-1 and J usage is TRBJ2-1, with D maybe TRBD2 (5 bases). CDR3 length: 13 amino acids. Germline CDR1 SQVTM, CDR2 ANQGSEA. CDR3 residues: CCAARAGYNEQFF. As DNA, the CDR3 is TGCTGCGCCGCAAGGGCGGGCTACAATGAGCAGTTCTTC.

In DNA form, the CDR3 reads TGTGCCAGCAGTGAACGGGCGGGACAGGGAAACCAGCCCCAGCATTTT. Its protein product is CASSERAGQGNQPQHF. The chain couples TRBV6-1 to TRBJ1-5; 9 nucleotides align to TRBD1. This CDR3 contains 16 residues. The V and J ends lost 2 bases and 7 bases, in that order; junction bases with no gene match: 9. Germline lookup yields CDR1 MNHNS and CDR2 SASEGT.

This clonotype has a handful of counts. The chain is built from TRBV28 and TRBJ1-1, with 12 bases identical to TRBD1. CDR3 length equals 16 residues. The germline gives CDR1 MDHEN, CDR2 SYDVKM. V lost 3 bases to trimming and J lost 3 bases; unmatched junction nucleotides: 5. The CDR3 bases are TGTGCCAGCAGTTTGCTGGGACAGGGGGCTTACACTGAAGCTTTCTTT. Translation gives CASSLLGQGAYTEAFF.

As DNA, the CDR3 is TGTACCAGCAGCTGGGGTCCAGGGGGCGCCAACAATGAGCAGTTCTTC. As protein: CTSSWGPGGANNEQFF. This sequence joins TRBV7-2 and TRBJ2-1; 8 nucleotides match TRBD1. The germline V gene has CDR1 SGHTA and CDR2 FQGNSA. The CDR3 runs 16 residues. Trimming cost V 4 bases and J 5 bases; bases outside gene matches: 10.

This clonotype was observed a few times. This rearrangement joins TRBV29-1 to TRBJ1-2; D not certain. The CDR3 covers 11 residues. Trimming cost V 4 bases and J 7 bases, with 10 bases left between them. Germline V gene lookup returns CDR1 SQVTM and CDR2 ANQGSEA. The CDR3 coding sequence is TGCAGCGTTGTATATGTGGGTGGCTACACCTTC. This translates into CSVVYVGGYTF. The entire variable domain, with the rest obtained from reference TRBV29-1 and TRBJ1-2, is as follows: SAVISQKPSRDICQRGTSLTIQCQVDSQVTMMFWYRQQPGQSLTLIATANQGSEATYESGFVIDKFPISRPNLTFSTLTVSNMSPEDSSIYLCSVVYVGGYTFGSGTRLTVV.

Only a few counts were recorded for this clonotype. The chain uses TRBV6-1 and TRBJ2-3; D possibly corresponds to TRBD2 (6 bases). This CDR3 is 16 amino acids long. V lost 3 bases, J lost 8 bases, and 21 bases lay in between. Germline V gene sequence: CDR1 MNHNS, CDR2 SASEGT. The CDR3 nucleotides are TGTGCCAGCAGTGAGCCGGGACTGACAGTCCCTGTTACGCAGTATTTT. Its protein is CASSEPGLTVPVTQYF.

The V and J genes are TRBV5-6 and TRBJ1-1; TRBD1 is a possible D gene (5 bases). The CDR3 sequence is 16 residues long. V lost 0 bases and J 0 bases, leaving 12 bases between the germline ends. Germline lookup yields CDR1 SGHDT and CDR2 YYEEEE. The CDR3 protein is CASSLGRAGMNTEAFF. The CDR3 DNA sequence: TGTGCCAGCAGCTTGGGCAGGGCAGGCATGAACACTGAAGCTTTCTTT.

The sample holds a few counts of this clonotype. The chain employs TRBV5-1 and TRBJ2-7; weak D call: TRBD1 (6 bases). Germline CDR1 SGHRS, CDR2 YFSETQ. CDR3 length: 14 residues. V was shortened by 1 base and J by 3 bases, with 11 bases between the two germline ends. CDR3 in DNA: TGCGCCAGCAGCTTGTACAGGGATGGCTACGAGCAGTACTTC. This sequence encodes CASSLYRDGYEQYF.

This chain connects TRBV28 to TRBJ2-1; D may be TRBD2 (6 bases). CDR1 is MDHEN, CDR2 SYDVKM, per germline. This CDR3 has 18 amino acids. V was pared by 2 bases and J by 1 base, with 18 bases between. In DNA form, the CDR3 reads TGTGCCAGCAGTTTAGATTACCACGGGGGAGTTTCCTACAATGAGCAGTTCTTC. Translated: CASSLDYHGGVSYNEQFF.

The V gene is TRBV20-1, the J gene TRBJ1-5; D may be TRBD1 (6 bases). Germline CDR1 is DFQATT and CDR2 is SNEGSKA (reference sequence). The length of the CDR3 is 14 residues. Trimming pared 5 bases from V and 0 bases from J, leaving 11 bases between. Here the CDR3 DNA reads TGCAGTGCTGTAGGGGGGTCTAGCAATCAGCCCCAGCATTTT. This translates into CSAVGGSSNQPQHF.

Many counts were recorded for this clonotype. The chain combines TRBV7-2 with TRBJ2-5; 8 bases align to TRBD2. V was clipped by 3 bases and J by 9 bases; unmatched bases: 15. The CDR3 contains 16 residues. In germline, CDR1 is SGHTA, CDR2 FQGNSA. CDR3 nucleotides: TGTGCCAGCAGCTTCAGCGGGGGCCCTGCTGGGGGAGCCCAGTACTTC. Protein sequence: CASSFSGGPAGGAQYF.

A few counts support this clonotype. The V gene is TRBV20-1, the J gene TRBJ2-7, with a weak D call TRBD2 (5 bases). The CDR3 runs 15 residues. The germline V gene encodes CDR1 DFQATT and CDR2 SNEGSKA (reference sequence). The ends were cut back, 0 bases at V and 0 bases at J, with 12 bases in the middle. CDR3 nucleotides: TGCAGTGCTAGAGACATGGGCGGGTACTCCTACGAGCAGTACTTC. Protein: CSARDMGGYSYEQYF.

At least ten counts were recorded for this clonotype. The V and J genes are TRBV6-5 and TRBJ2-7; 10 nucleotides agree with TRBD1. Germline V CDR1 and CDR2: MNHEY, SVGAGI. V gave up 3 bases and J gave up 1 base; unmatched junction bases: 3. The CDR3 has 15 amino acids. CDR3 DNA: TGTGCCAGCAGTTATGGGACAGGGGTTTCCTACGAGCAGTACTTC. The encoded protein is CASSYGTGVSYEQYF.

This clonotype was counted between two and nine times. CDR3 sequence reads: CASSLPTDLGTPEDYGYTF. The CDR3, as DNA: TGTGCCAGCAGTTTACCTACAGACCTCGGGACCCCGGAAGACTATGGCTACACCTTC. This chain uses TRBV28 with TRBJ1-2, with D perhaps TRBD1 (5 bases). The CDR3 contains 19 residues. Germline loops: CDR1 MDHEN, CDR2 SYDVKM. V gave up 2 bases and J gave up 3 bases, with 25 bases separating them.

This chain uses TRBV5-1 with TRBJ2-6, with a tentative D call TRBD1 (6 bases). The V and J ends lost 7 bases and 1 base respectively, with 12 bases between them. The CDR3 consists of 15 residues. CDR1 is SGHRS and CDR2 is YFSETQ in the germline V gene. The CDR3 sequence is CASHPTGSGANVLTF. The CDR3 nucleotides read TGCGCCAGCCACCCTACAGGGTCTGGGGCCAACGTCCTGACTTTC.

In regard to this clonotype: The junction departs from the called germline gene at one end, perhaps through a read error. The V gene is TRBV18, the J gene TRBJ2-3; 8 nucleotides line up with TRBD2. Per germline, CDR1 KGHSH and CDR2 LQKENI. The CDR3 runs 16 residues. CDR3 amino acids: CASPPELAVSTDTQYF. Here the CDR3 DNA reads TGTGCCAGCCCACCCGAACTAGCGGTTAGCACAGATACGCAGTATTTT. The full variable domain, rest sourced from reference TRBV18 and TRBJ2-3, is NAGVMQNPRHLVRRRGQEARLRCSPMKGHSHVYWYRQLPEEGLKFMVYLQKENIIDESGMPKERFSAEFPKEGPSILRIQQVVRGDSAAYFCASPPELAVSTDTQYFGPGTRLTVL.

This clonotype appeared a few times. CDR3 residues: CASSLGTNTYEQYF. CDR3 bases: TGTGCCAGCAGCTTAGGGACAAACACCTACGAGCAGTACTTC. This chain joins TRBV7-9 and TRBJ2-7; D possibly corresponds to TRBD1 (5 bases). V lost 1 base and J lost 2, with 9 bases in between. The CDR3 covers 14 residues. Germline V gene data show CDR1 as SEHNR and CDR2 as FQNEAQ (reference sequence).